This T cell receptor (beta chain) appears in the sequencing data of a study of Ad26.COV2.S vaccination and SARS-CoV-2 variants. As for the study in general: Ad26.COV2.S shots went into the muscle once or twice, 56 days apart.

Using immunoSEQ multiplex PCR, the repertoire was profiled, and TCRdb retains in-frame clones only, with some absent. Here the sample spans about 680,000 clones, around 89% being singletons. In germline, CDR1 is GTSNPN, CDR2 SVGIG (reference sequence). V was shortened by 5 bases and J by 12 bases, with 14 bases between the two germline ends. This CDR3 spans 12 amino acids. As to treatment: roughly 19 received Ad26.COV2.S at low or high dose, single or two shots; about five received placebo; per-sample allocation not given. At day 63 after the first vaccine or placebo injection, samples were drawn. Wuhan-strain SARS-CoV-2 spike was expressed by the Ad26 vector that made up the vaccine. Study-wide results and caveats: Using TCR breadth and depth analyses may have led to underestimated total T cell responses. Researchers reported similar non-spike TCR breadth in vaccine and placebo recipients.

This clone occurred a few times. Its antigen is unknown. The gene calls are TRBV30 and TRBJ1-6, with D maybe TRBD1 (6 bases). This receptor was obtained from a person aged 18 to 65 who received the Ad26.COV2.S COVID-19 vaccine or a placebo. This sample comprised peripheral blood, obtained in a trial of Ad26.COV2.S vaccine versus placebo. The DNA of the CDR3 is TGTGCCTGGGACAGGAGACTTTTACCCCTCCACTTT. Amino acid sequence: CAWDRRLLPLHF.